This TCR beta chain was identified during a study of cytomegalovirus exposure and HLA in healthy donors. Notes on the study in general: Some highly shared sequence variants likely arose as a pipeline artifact. A later analysis, which compared TCR beta chains of equal frequency, found the HLA-associated ones more clonally expanded.

About this clone itself: Its antigen is as yet unknown.

The V segment lost 7 bases and the J segment 6 bases; nucleotides outside the gene matches: 6. The CDR3 has 15 amino acids. The germline V gene encodes CDR1 MNHEY and CDR2 SMNVEV (reference sequence). PCR was performed using 60 Vbeta and 13 Jbeta primers. How the authors handled the data: Later reanalysis found tens of millions of unique TCR beta chains, around 10 million of them shared. Clones were sequenced by immunoSEQ multiplex PCR, and TCRdb holds only the in-frame ones, with some missing. That table is the source of V, J and clone size, and D and trimming were worked out from the DNA. The profile shows approximately 220,000 clones, approximately 83% of them singletons.

This sequence originates from a boy aged 2-9 years in good health and CMV-seronegative. The material sequenced was PBMCs. The V call is TRBV27, the J call TRBJ2-2, with 12 nucleotides matching TRBD2. In DNA, the CDR3 is TGTGCCAGCAATCGACTAGCGGGAGAGGCCGGGGAGCTGTTTTTT. Residues: CASNRLAGEAGELFF.